Following are 5 T cell receptor beta chains from one sample sequenced in a study of radiotherapy plus CTLA-4 blockade in lung cancer. The data were produced by immunoSEQ multiplex PCR, yet TCRdb's version contains in-frame clones alone and is incomplete. Of tens of thousands of clones in the sample, about 90% were seen once. The sequences come from peripheral blood, collected from a patient treated with radiotherapy plus ipilimumab. The receptor set was obtained from a human donor with non-small cell lung cancer who had a partial response to radiotherapy plus ipilimumab.

As concerns this clone: Germline is not matched at one junction end, which may reflect a read error. Different DNA sequences within this sample yield the same CDR3. The genes are TRBV30 and TRBJ1-6; possibly TRBD1 for D (5 bases). Germline V lookup: CDR1 GTSNPN, CDR2 SVGIG (reference sequence). CDR3 length: 16 residues. CDR3 in DNA: TGTGCCTGGAGTCGCGGGGGAAGCTCCTATAATTCGCCCCTCCACTTT. It is translated as CAWSRGGSSYNSPLHF. Full variable domain (missing parts from reference TRBV30 and TRBJ1-6): SQTIHQWPATLVQPVGSPLSLECTVEGTSNPNLYWYRQAAGRGLQLLFYSVGIGQISSEVPQNLSASRPQDRQFILSSKKLLLSDSGFYLCAWSRGGSSYNSPLHFGNGTRLTVT.

The gene calls are TRBV10-1 and TRBJ1-1; 7 bases line up with TRBD1. V lost 0 bases and J lost 1; bases outside the gene matches: 11. There are 18 residues in the CDR3. CDR1 and CDR2 (germline): WNHNN, SYGVQD (reference sequence). The CDR3: CASSESTRETGWNTEAFF. CDR3 DNA sequence: TGCGCCAGCAGTGAGTCGACTCGTGAGACAGGGTGGAACACTGAAGCTTTCTTT.

This chain connects TRBV21-1 to TRBJ2-2; the table gives TRBD1 as D, unverified against the DNA. TRBV21-1 is assigned pseudogene status. The CDR3 spans 15 residues. In nucleotides, the CDR3 is TGTGCCAGCAGCAACGGGACAGGGTGTTCCGGGGAGCTGTTTTTT. It yields the protein CASSNGTGCSGELFF.

This clone was counted a few times. The chain joins TRBV2 to TRBJ1-3; weak D call: TRBD1 (5 bases). The CDR3 is 14 amino acids. Trimming took 6 bases from V and 4 from J, leaving 13 bases between them. Germline V gene lookup returns CDR1 SNHLY and CDR2 FYNNEI. CDR3 in amino acids: CASRKDSAGNTIYF. DNA for the CDR3: TGTGCCAGCAGGAAAGACAGTGCCGGAAACACCATATATTTT.

The CDR3 is CASRGGNTGELFF. The CDR3 nucleotides are TGTGCCTCCAGAGGGGGGAACACCGGGGAGCTGTTTTTT. V is TRBV7-9 and J is TRBJ2-2; D is possibly TRBD1 (6 bases). The CDR3 contains 13 residues. Germline V lookup: CDR1 SEHNR, CDR2 FQNEAQ (reference sequence). V gave up 11 bases and J gave up 1 base, with 11 bases separating them.